This TCR beta chain was identified during a study of shared clonotypes between healthy human individuals. Comment on this clone: Its antigen remains unknown.

V shed 3 bases and J 7 bases; nucleotides not matched to a gene: 9. Germline V gene data show CDR1 as MNHEY and CDR2 as SMNVEV (reference sequence). There are 15 residues in the CDR3. Study observations and caveats: The expectation was that sequencing depth would affect clonotype sharing among donors.

The repertoire was sequenced with immunoSEQ multiplex PCR; TCRdb's copy has only in-frame clones and lacks some. The sample includes approximately 980,000 clones, 76% of them seen just once. The chain joins TRBV27 to TRBJ1-5; 7 nucleotides match TRBD1. This TCR was recovered from a man aged 18 to 29 in good health. The specimen sequenced was memory CD4+ T cells sorted from blood. Subset denoted: CD45RA-negative fraction. The CDR3 DNA reads TGTGCCAGCAGTTTGACAGGGCTGTGGGGGCAGCCCCAGCATTTT. Translating it yields CASSLTGLWGQPQHF.